These 5 T cell receptor beta chains were sequenced from one sample in a study of Graves' ophthalmopathy and Graves' hyperthyroidism. Using RNA transcripts, the TCR beta CDR3 regions were amplified. An opening RT-PCR round employed HTBI primers and preceded a second-round multiplex PCR. TCRdb reprocessed the multiplex PCR reads with MiXCR, giving one entry per CDR3 protein. Of 350,000 or so distinct CDR3 sequences in the sample, 15% to 20% were seen once. Sequencing was performed on peripheral blood. These receptors came from an adult man with Graves' ophthalmopathy.

Many counts were recorded for this clonotype. The rearrangement joins TRBV6-5 to TRBJ1-5, with a weak D call TRBD1 (6 bases). CDR1 and CDR2 from the germline V gene are MNHEY and SVGAGI. The V end lost 9 bases, the J end lost 3 bases, and 15 bases lay between the germline ends. The CDR3 is 14 residues long. This CDR3 is CASTEQGNNQPQHF. The DNA for the CDR3 is TGTGCCAGTACCGAACAGGGAAACAATCAGCCCCAGCATTTT.

This clonotype was picked up many times. The V call is TRBV4-2, the J call TRBJ2-7; the match to TRBD2 covers 10 bases. The germline CDR1 and CDR2 sequences are LGHNA and YNFKEQ. The junction had 7 bases not matched to a gene; V was cut back by 6 bases and J by 2 bases. The CDR3 length is 15 residues. The DNA of the CDR3 is TGTGCCAGCAGTTACAAGCGGGAGGGGGCCTACGAGCAGTACTTC. Encoded protein: CASSYKREGAYEQYF.

This clonotype showed up many times. Written as DNA, the CDR3 is TGCGCCAGCAACTTTGGAGAGAGAGATTCACCCCTCCACTTT. Amino acid sequence: CASNFGERDSPLHF. The chain combines TRBV5-1 with TRBJ1-6; D gene unclear. The germline gives CDR1 SGHRS, CDR2 YFSETQ. V lost 6 bases to trimming and J lost 8 bases, with 15 bases between them. This CDR3 spans 14 amino acids.

This clonotype showed up many times. The gene calls are TRBV6-5 and TRBJ1-2; weak D call: TRBD1 (5 bases). V gave up 6 bases and J gave up 3 bases, with 17 bases separating them. The CDR3 is made up of 15 amino acids. Germline V gene lookup returns CDR1 MNHEY and CDR2 SVGAGI. The CDR3 reads CASRAGPRSDYGYTF. CDR3 DNA: TGTGCCAGCAGAGCGGGACCGCGGAGCGACTATGGCTACACCTTC.

This clonotype was observed at least ten times. The chain combines TRBV11-2 with TRBJ2-5, with D perhaps matching TRBD1 or TRBD2 (5 bases each). CDR1 and CDR2 from the germline V gene are SGHAT and FQNNGV. The CDR3 runs to 15 residues. Trimming shortened V by 4 bases and J by 2 bases, and 14 bases separated the two germline ends. CDR3: CASSYRQTTQETQYF. The DNA for the CDR3 is TGTGCCAGCAGCTATCGACAGACTACTCAAGAGACCCAGTACTTC.